The text below deals with one TCR beta chain. It has no known antigen specificity. Base qualities are not at hand, and no much larger clone is one base apart. Hyperthyroidism patients were aged 18 to 65 years and newly diagnosed, with disease duration of less than 2 months. The study excluded patients with uncontrolled infections, other autoimmune diseases, pregnancy or lactation. Diagnoses were based on clinical symptoms, serum thyroxine and TRAb, thyroid ultrasound and orbital computed tomography. For progressor patients, blood was drawn at the first diagnosis of hyperthyroidism, before any ophthalmopathy symptoms had appeared. PBMCs were separated from 10 ml of fresh peripheral blood using Ficoll-Paque density gradient centrifugation. Progressor patients were initially diagnosed with Graves' hyperthyroidism and developed ophthalmopathy during follow-up. Total RNA was extracted using Trizol reagent, and RNA quality was assessed on an Agilent 2100 Bioanalyzer.

Amplification of TCR beta CDR3 regions was carried out from RNA transcripts. The first round of RT-PCR for the TCR CDR3 was performed with the HTBI primer set and the Qiagen OneStep RT-PCR kit. The libraries were constructed in a second round of multiplex PCR and then size-selected and purified. Paired-end sequencing of the libraries was performed with 100 bp reads on an Illumina HiSeq2000. The paper's data handling went like this. Raw data were processed with SOAPnuke, discarding reads with adapters, uncalled bases, mean Phred below 15, or no exact constant-primer or identifier match. COPE v1.2.5 was used to merge high-quality paired reads, and clonotypes were defined as unique nucleotide sequences. Clonotypes were aligned to IMGT TRBV, TRBD and TRBJ reference segments using MiTCR v1.1. Only V-J combinations with frequency above 0.0001, covering 99% to 99.2% of repertoires, were analysed. A TCS score was defined as the ratio of F50 (clonal expansion) to E x V (chaos), with BLOSUM62-based TCRdist applied between CDR3 peptides within each V-J. Welch's t-statistics and random forest reduced 500 to 650 V-J features to about 12, which were used in a naive Bayes classifier (R e1071). The raw public reads went through TCRdb reprocessing: fastp at Q25, MiXCR clone calling, in-frame beta chains kept. Each entry is one CDR3 protein sequence, shown with its most common DNA and genes. In this record, the V and J calls reflect TCRdb's handling and not the investigators' own analysis. This sample lists 130,000 to 150,000 distinct CDR3 sequences; approximately 20% were detected once. The ten biggest clones cover roughly 71% of the sample.

The entry originates in a study of T cells in Graves' hyperthyroidism and ophthalmopathy (dated by TCRdb to between 2018 and 2020). About the full investigation: Peripheral blood samples were taken at the time of initial diagnosis, prior to any treatment. Once sampling was done, hyperthyroidism patients were given methimazole at a starting dose of 30 mg daily, whereas ophthalmopathy patients were given high-dose intravenous methylprednisolone. In six Graves' hyperthyroidism patients, the study also compared T-cell repertoires from thyroid tissue with T-cell repertoires from blood. To identify distinguishing TCR V-J signatures, a discovery cohort of around 98 patients was used, comprising 40 to 45 with Graves' ophthalmopathy and 57 with stable Graves' hyperthyroidism. For training and testing, the approximately 92 patients in the discovery cohort were randomly divided in a 7:3 ratio. Prospective prediction of ophthalmopathy was tested in an independent validation cohort of 18 to 20 hyperthyroidism patients and 17 patients who later progressed to ophthalmopathy. TCR Vbeta CDR3 sequencing of 130 to 150 peripheral blood samples (under 45 ophthalmopathy, around 80 hyperthyroidism and roughly 17 progressor patients) is reported in the paper. Study-wide findings and limitations: During validation, the model predicted progression to ophthalmopathy a median of around 6 months ahead of onset, with approximately 70% sensitivity and 72% to 80% specificity. Most expanded thyroid clonotypes (frequency above 0.001) were also detected in blood, a finding suggesting that blood repertoires may reflect thyroid immune responses. Sample size was not statistically predetermined, and blinding of investigators to group allocation was not performed. Ophthalmopathy was separated from stable hyperthyroidism by a 13 V-J signature model, with approximately 85% sensitivity and about 81% specificity obtained in cross-validation and 80%/75% obtained in testing.

There are 18 amino acids in the CDR3, from cysteine to phenylalanine inclusive. Only the CDR3 portion is preserved as DNA: 54 bases, with reading frame beginning at the first base. Trimming accounts for 5 bases at V and 2 bases at J, while the number of junction bases matched to no gene is 8. CDR1 and CDR2, per the germline V gene, are MNHEY and SVGEGT. The TCR sequence derives from a woman between 45 and 60 years old with Graves' hyperthyroidism that later progressed to Graves' ophthalmopathy. The V and J genes are TRBV6-2 or TRBV6-3 and TRBJ2-2, with 13 junctional bases fitting TRBD2. The sequenced sample consisted of blood. Here is the DNA: TGTGCCAGCAGTACACGACTAGCGGGAGGACCTAACACCGGGGAGCTGTTTTTT. This is translated as CASSTRLAGGPNTGELFF.